This TCR beta chain was profiled in a study of blood T cell repertoires in COVID-19 (dated by TCRdb to the early 2020s). Looking at the study overall: Samples covering the acute and convalescent phases of COVID-19 were provided by collaborators in the United States, Italy and Spain. The prospective study material was composed of cDNA or gDNA derived from T cells, B-cell-depleted T cells, or PBMCs. Subjects who had been exposed to COVID-19, were actively infected with it, or had recovered from it provided the deeply sampled blood TCRbeta repertoires that made up the dataset. The repertoires were released in a freely available public database meant as a resource for research on the immune response to SARS-CoV-2. The samples were drawn from the first 160 participants of the ongoing ImmuneRACE study and from some 1,300 subjects provided by 6 global collaborators. Nearly every sample came with metadata listing a de-identified subject ID, COVID-19 status, age in years and sex. Where HLA class I and class II types were available, the types were taken from metadata supplied by the sample provider, not from assay-based typing.

Summary of the overall study and its limitations: Clinical and demographic metadata were provided uncurated, with the amount varying by source and participant.

Each collaborating institution followed its own protocols to collect whole blood in K2EDTA tubes. For TCRbeta analysis, collaborator samples were shipped as frozen whole blood, as isolated PBMCs, or as DNA extracted from either sample type. TCRbeta CDR3 regions were amplified from genomic DNA by means of the immunoSEQ Assay, a bias-controlled multiplex PCR. Under the source paper's analysis protocol: The number of nucleated cells in each sample was estimated from the amplification of reference gene primers within the assay. To quantify the absolute abundance of each unique TCRbeta CDR3 rearrangement, sequence reads were collapsed and filtered. For each sample, productive Simpson clonality was calculated as the square root of Simpson's diversity index over productive rearrangements. TCRdb re-hosts the immuneACCESS table, in-frame sequences only. Its copies lack some clones; in the studies checked, an unresolved V gene accounts for under half of them, and the cause for the rest is not known. V and J calls plus clone size are reproduced from that table; the DNA served to infer D and trimming. This sample gives some 240,000 clones in total; approximately 85% of them show up just once. The ten top clones hold under 15% of the sample.

The CDR3 has 13 amino acids, counting the end cysteine and phenylalanine. Just CDR3 DNA is preserved here, 39 bases in frame from base 1. The germline V gene (reference sequence) gives CDR1 as SEHNR and CDR2 as FQNEAQ. V is cut back by 6 bases and J by 7 bases, with 6 bases in the junction unmatched. For this clone: Its cognate antigen has yet to be identified. No base-level quality is on record; no much larger clone is a single base apart.

This receptor chain uses TRBV7-9 and TRBJ2-1; 7 bases in the junction line up with TRBD1. The clonotype comes from a woman aged 55-69 years with active or convalescent COVID-19. Sequencing was carried out using peripheral blood. The CDR3 region reads CASSPGQTNEQFF. The nucleotides read TGTGCCAGCAGTCCGGGACAGACGAATGAGCAGTTCTTC.